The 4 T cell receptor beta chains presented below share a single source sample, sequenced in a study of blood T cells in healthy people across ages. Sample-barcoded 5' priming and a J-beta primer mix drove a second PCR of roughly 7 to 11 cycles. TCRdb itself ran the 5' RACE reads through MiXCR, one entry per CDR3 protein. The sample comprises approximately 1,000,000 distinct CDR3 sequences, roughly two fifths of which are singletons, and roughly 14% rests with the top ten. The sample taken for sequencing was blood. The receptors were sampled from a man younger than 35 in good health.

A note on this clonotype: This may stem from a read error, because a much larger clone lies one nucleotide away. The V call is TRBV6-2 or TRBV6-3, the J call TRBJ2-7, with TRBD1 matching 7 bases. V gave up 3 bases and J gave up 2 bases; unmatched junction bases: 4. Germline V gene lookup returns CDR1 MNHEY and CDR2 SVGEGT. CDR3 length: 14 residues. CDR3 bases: TGTGCCAGCAGTTATGGGACAGCGACCTACGAGCAGTACTTC. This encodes CASSYGTATYEQYF.

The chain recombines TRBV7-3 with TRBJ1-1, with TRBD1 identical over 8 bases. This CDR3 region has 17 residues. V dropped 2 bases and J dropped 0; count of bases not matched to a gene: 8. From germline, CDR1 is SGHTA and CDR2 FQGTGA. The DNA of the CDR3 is TGTGCCAGCAGCTTACGGGGGACAGGAGCGGTGAACACTGAAGCTTTCTTT. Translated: CASSLRGTGAVNTEAFF.

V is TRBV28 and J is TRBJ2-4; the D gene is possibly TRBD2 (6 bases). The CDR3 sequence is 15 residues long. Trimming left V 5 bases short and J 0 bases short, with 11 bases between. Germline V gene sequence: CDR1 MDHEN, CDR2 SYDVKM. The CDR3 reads CASSDSGLAKNIQYF. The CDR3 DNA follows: TGTGCCAGCAGTGATAGCGGCCTAGCCAAAAACATTCAGTACTTC.

The CDR3 loop is CSATSGTGNQPQHF. For the CDR3, the DNA is TGCAGTGCTACCTCAGGGACAGGCAATCAGCCCCAGCATTTT. J is TRBJ1-5 and V is TRBV20-1, with 7 bases aligning to TRBD1. Germline lookup yields CDR1 DFQATT and CDR2 SNEGSKA (reference sequence). This CDR3 is 14 amino acids long. V lost 4 bases to trimming and J lost 2 bases; unmatched junction nucleotides: 5.